Here is one TCR beta chain with its context. Antigen unknown. V lost 9 bases to trimming and J lost 2 bases; unmatched junction nucleotides: 8. CDR1 MRHNA and CDR2 SNTAGT come from the germline V gene. The length of the CDR3 is 14 residues. The source of the sample is a study of cytomegalovirus exposure and HLA in healthy donors. Study context: The study's early data release held roughly 90 million unique TCRs from HLA-typed donors.

Every donor was a healthy person donating bone marrow. Primers included in the PCR were 60 Vbeta and 13 Jbeta primers. Some clones are missing from TCRdb's copy, which holds only in-frame ones; the method was immunoSEQ multiplex PCR. Here the sample spans about 52,000 clones, about three quarters being singletons. Findings and limits, study-wide: Certain indistinguishable V segments, among them TRBV6-2 and TRBV6-3, were excluded. Fewer than 200 TCR beta chains were listed as cytomegalovirus-associated.

The sample consisted of PBMCs. This receptor was identified in a man aged 18 to 29 in good health and CMV-seronegative. This sequence joins TRBV6-4 and TRBJ2-7, with 9 bases that match TRBD2. The CDR3 DNA follows: TGTGCCAGGGTAATAGCGGGAGCTACCTACGAGCAGTACTTC. It encodes CARVIAGATYEQYF.